Shown below are 20 T cell receptor beta chains from a single sample sequenced in a study of blood T cell repertoires in COVID-19. Profiling relied on immunoSEQ multiplex PCR, and the TCRdb table lists in-frame clones only, not all of them. The sample lists some 260,000 clones, about 88% occurring once. The sample taken for sequencing was peripheral blood. These receptors all stem from a woman aged 40 to 50 who had recovered from COVID-19.

CDR3 residues: CASGLEGRQPQHF. The CDR3 bases are TGTGCTAGTGGTTTAGAGGGCAGGCAGCCCCAGCATTTT. The V and J genes are TRBV12-5 and TRBJ1-5; D gene unclear. V was shortened by 3 bases and J by 7 bases, with 10 bases between the two germline ends. Germline loops: CDR1 LGHNT, CDR2 FRNRAP. The CDR3 has 13 amino acids.

The chain is built from TRBV4-3 and TRBJ2-5; possible D gene TRBD1, 6 bases. The CDR3 totals 15 residues. V was trimmed by 2 bases and J by 1 base, leaving 11 bases between them. From germline, CDR1 is LGHNA and CDR2 YSLEER. CDR3 bases: TGCGCCAGCAGCCAACAGACAGGACCCCAAGAGACCCAGTACTTC. Residues: CASSQQTGPQETQYF.

V gene TRBV4-3 combines with J gene TRBJ2-2; 7 bases line up with TRBD2. CDR3 length: 14 residues. J gave up 7 bases and V 4 bases, and 6 bases lay outside the gene matches. Germline V gene data show CDR1 as LGHNA and CDR2 as YSLEER. CDR3 region: CASSPTSLGGELFF. DNA for the CDR3: TGCGCCAGCAGCCCGACTAGCTTGGGCGGGGAGCTGTTTTTT.

In the case of this clone: Other DNA sequences in the same sample also yield this CDR3. The rearrangement joins TRBV7-8 to TRBJ2-7; D gene ambiguous. Trimming took off 1 base at V and 3 bases at J, with 7 bases between the two ends. This CDR3 is built from 13 residues. The V gene's germline CDR1 is SGHVS and CDR2 FQNEAQ. CDR3 loop: CASSLGPGYEQYV. CDR3 DNA sequence: TGTGCCAGCAGCTTAGGGCCGGGCTACGAGCAGTACGTC.

The chain employs TRBV10-3 and TRBJ2-2, with TRBD1 matching over 10 bases. With 7 bases clipped from V and 6 bases from J, the junction kept 8 bases outside the gene matches. The CDR3 consists of 15 residues. Germline assignment: CDR1 ENHRY and CDR2 SYGVKD. CDR3 region: CAIKPGTGVAGELFF. DNA for the CDR3: TGTGCCATCAAACCCGGGACAGGGGTGGCCGGGGAGCTGTTTTTT.

This clone came up once. The chain couples TRBV19 to TRBJ2-7, with D perhaps matching TRBD1 (5 bases). The V gene's germline CDR1 is LNHDA and CDR2 SQIVND (reference sequence). V lost 7 bases to trimming and J lost 0 bases, with 10 bases between them. This CDR3 is 13 amino acids long. The CDR3 DNA reads as TGTGCCAGTACCCCCCAGGGCTCCTACGAGCAGTACTTC. It specifies CASTPQGSYEQYF.

J is TRBJ2-5 and V is TRBV6-2 or TRBV6-3; TRBD2 aligns across 15 bases. This CDR3 spans 16 amino acids. The V segment lost 1 base and the J segment 5 bases; nucleotides outside the gene matches: 2. From germline, CDR1 is MNHEY and CDR2 SVGEGT. The CDR3 spells CASSYWGLAGGETQYF. CDR3 coding DNA: TGTGCCAGCAGTTACTGGGGACTAGCGGGAGGTGAGACCCAGTACTTC.

On this clone: At one of its ends the junction is not consistent with the germline gene, which may arise from a read error. Other nucleotide sequences in the sample specify the same CDR3. J is TRBJ2-5 and V is TRBV18; 15 positions agree with TRBD2. Germline CDR1 is KGHSH and CDR2 is LQKENI. The CDR3 spans 18 residues. The CDR3 DNA sequence: TGTGCCAGTTCACCCTTTGGACTAGCGGGAGGGAACCAAGAGACCCAGTACTTC. This translates into CASSPFGLAGGNQETQYF.

This clone has a single count. The rearrangement joins TRBV4-1 to TRBJ1-2, with 8 positions matching TRBD1. The CDR3 totals 14 residues. V gave up 4 bases and J gave up 11 bases; unmatched junction bases: 12. CDR1 and CDR2 (germline): MGHRA, YSYEKL. The CDR3: CASSRPGQGATYTF. The CDR3 bases are TGCGCCAGCAGCCGCCCCGGGCAGGGGGCTACGTACACCTTC.

The gene calls are TRBV5-1 and TRBJ2-4, with D unclear. Trimming left V 0 bases short and J 0 bases short, with 7 bases between. Germline V gene data show CDR1 as SGHRS and CDR2 as YFSETQ. The CDR3 sequence is 15 residues long. CDR3 region: CASSLGSLAKNIQYF. CDR3 coding DNA: TGCGCCAGCAGCTTGGGTTCCCTAGCCAAAAACATTCAGTACTTC.

This chain uses TRBV9 with TRBJ2-1; D remains ambiguous. CDR3 size: 11 residues. The germline V and J ends were trimmed by 4 bases and 8 bases, with 7 bases remaining between them. The V gene's germline CDR1 is SGDLS and CDR2 YYNGEE. In nucleotides, the CDR3 is TGTGCCAGCAGCCTAGGCGATGAGCAGTTCTTC. Protein product: CASSLGDEQFF.

The rearrangement links TRBV3-1 (or the pseudogene TRBV3-2) to TRBJ1-2; 7 nucleotides agree with TRBD1. The J segment lost 7 bases and the V segment lost 8 bases, leaving 7 bases of the junction unmatched. The CDR3 is 12 residues long. Germline CDR1 and CDR2: LGHDT and YNNKEL (reference sequence). For the CDR3, the DNA is TGTGCCAGCGACCGACAGGGTAGTGGCTACACCTTC. It specifies CASDRQGSGYTF.

The chain is built from TRBV19 and TRBJ1-1; possibly TRBD1 for D (6 bases). In germline, CDR1 is LNHDA, CDR2 SQIVND (reference sequence). V was pared by 6 bases and J by 0 bases, with 14 bases between. This CDR3 has 15 residues. The CDR3 sequence: CASRDSGVLNTEAFF. The CDR3, as DNA: TGTGCCAGTAGGGACTCAGGGGTCCTGAACACTGAAGCTTTCTTT.

V and J are TRBV27 and TRBJ2-7, with no clear D. Between the trimmed V and J ends, which lost 9 bases and 2 bases, there was a span of 20 bases. CDR3 length: 15 amino acids. CDR1 MNHEY and CDR2 SMNVEV come from the germline V gene (reference sequence). The DNA of the CDR3 is TGTGCCAGTATCCCCCAGGTTGGCCTCCCCTACGAGCAGTACGTC. Translation: CASIPQVGLPYEQYV.

V and J are TRBV24-1 and TRBJ1-1; 7 bases align to TRBD1. This CDR3 is built from 12 residues. The germline CDR1 and CDR2 sequences are KGHDR and SFDVKD. J gave up 8 bases and V 9 bases, and 8 bases lay outside the gene matches. The CDR3 DNA reads as TGTGCCACCGCACGGGCAGGGGGGGAAGCTTTCTTT. Amino acids: CATARAGGEAFF.

This chain connects TRBV5-1 to TRBJ1-2; a possible D gene is TRBD1 (6 bases). V was clipped by 4 bases and J by 6 bases, with 22 bases between them. The CDR3 loop spans 16 amino acids. CDR1 and CDR2 from the germline V gene are SGHRS and YFSETQ. The CDR3 is CASSPLGAGAADGYTF. The CDR3 DNA is TGCGCCAGCAGCCCCCTGGGGGCAGGAGCAGCGGATGGCTACACCTTC.

This chain joins TRBV5-5 and TRBJ1-5; TRBD1 agrees at 10 bases. Unmatched junction bases numbered 5, after V lost 0 bases and J lost 2 bases. CDR3 length equals 17 residues. From germline, CDR1 is SGHKS and CDR2 YYEKEE (reference sequence). The CDR3 region has the DNA TGTGCCAGCAGCTTGGGACAGGGGGCGTTGGGCAATCAGCCCCAGCATTTT. Amino acid sequence: CASSLGQGALGNQPQHF. The whole variable domain, remainder taken from reference TRBV5-5 and TRBJ1-5, is DAGVTQSPTHLIKTRGQQVTLRCSPISGHKSVSWYQQVLGQGPQFIFQYYEKEERGRGNFPDRFSARQFPNYSSELNVNALLLGDSALYLCASSLGQGALGNQPQHFGDGTRLSIL.

The V gene is TRBV9, the J gene TRBJ2-5; no clear D gene. Trimming took off 4 bases at V and 5 bases at J, with 6 bases between the two ends. Looked up from germline, CDR1 is SGDLS and CDR2 is YYNGEE. This CDR3 has 11 amino acids. The CDR3 protein is CASSSGETQYF. The CDR3, as DNA: TGTGCCAGCAGCTCCGGGGAGACCCAGTACTTC.

CDR3 in amino acids: CASRGQSTDTQYF. The CDR3 DNA sequence: TGTGCCAGTAGAGGACAGAGCACAGATACGCAGTATTTT. The rearrangement uses TRBV19 and TRBJ2-3, with D perhaps matching TRBD1 (6 bases). The CDR3 sequence is 13 residues long. Germline CDR1 LNHDA, CDR2 SQIVND (reference sequence). Trimming cost V 6 bases and J 0 bases, with 7 bases left between them.

The chain employs TRBV4-1 and TRBJ2-4; 10 bases map to TRBD2. V shed 10 bases and J 1 base; nucleotides not matched to a gene: 16. CDR3 length: 18 residues. CDR1 MGHRA and CDR2 YSYEKL come from the germline V gene. CDR3 sequence: CAISPGLARSRAKNIQYF. The CDR3 DNA follows: TGCGCCATTTCACCGGGACTAGCGAGGAGTCGGGCCAAAAACATTCAGTACTTC.